What follows are 15 T cell receptor beta chains derived from one specimen sequenced in a study of T cell repertoires in cytomegalovirus infection. TCRdb redid the calling of the reads with MiXCR, one entry per CDR3 protein. The sample includes around 530,000 distinct CDR3 sequences, about 30% of them seen just once. Sequenced sample: PBMCs. These receptor sequences come from a human donor in good health (CMV status not recorded). Some clones in this sample may be carry-over from other donors' samples.

J is TRBJ1-6 and V is TRBV12-3 or TRBV12-4, with 7 bases aligning to TRBD1. This CDR3 comprises 16 residues. J was trimmed by 7 bases and V by 2 bases; bases with no gene match: 8. The CDR3 sequence is CASSLRQGRRNSPLHF. CDR3 bases: TGTGCCAGCAGTTTAAGACAGGGAAGGAGGAATTCACCCCTCCACTTT.

This clonotype showed up just a few times. The CDR3 protein is CASSRNSNTGELFF. CDR3 bases: TGTGCCAGCAGCCGCAATTCCAACACCGGGGAGCTGTTTTTT. The rearrangement uses TRBV7-3 and TRBJ2-2; D not resolved. The germline V and J ends were trimmed by 5 bases and 2 bases, with 9 bases remaining between them. Germline V gene lookup returns CDR1 SGHTA and CDR2 FQGTGA. CDR3 length equals 14 residues.

There are a few counts of this clonotype. The V gene is TRBV28, the J gene TRBJ2-1; 7 bases match TRBD1. Germline values: CDR1 MDHEN, CDR2 SYDVKM. The CDR3 is 15 residues long. Germline trimming cut 5 bases from V and 9 bases from J; bases unmatched to any gene: 13. CDR3 loop: CASSLQGPLWGEQFF. The DNA for the CDR3 is TGTGCCAGCAGTCTACAGGGGCCCCTCTGGGGTGAGCAGTTCTTC.

This clonotype was counted only a few times. The chain is built from TRBV12-3 or TRBV12-4 and TRBJ2-3; possibly TRBD1 for D (7 bases). The CDR3 runs to 13 residues. Trimming took 6 bases from V and 9 from J, leaving 16 bases between them. CDR3 coding DNA: TGTGCCAGCAGCGTTACAGGGGCGGGGACGCAGTATTTT. Protein product: CASSVTGAGTQYF.

This clonotype was counted ten times or more. The chain couples TRBV7-8 to TRBJ2-5; possible D gene TRBD2, 6 bases. Trimming removed 3 bases from V and 3 bases from J, with 17 bases in between. The CDR3 is made up of 16 amino acids. Germline V CDR1 and CDR2: SGHVS, FQNEAQ. As DNA, the CDR3 is TGTGCCAGCAGCTTCCCCGGGGGACGGAAAGAAGAGACCCAGTACTTC. It yields the protein CASSFPGGRKEETQYF.

The table lists this clonotype with many counts. The chain combines TRBV12-5 with TRBJ2-1; tentatively, D is TRBD1 or TRBD2 (6 bases each). The germline gives CDR1 LGHNT, CDR2 FRNRAP. Deletions cut 2 bases from V and 5 bases from J, with 31 bases between. The CDR3 sequence is 21 residues long. The CDR3 DNA reads as TGTGCTAGTGGTTTGATCCCTCGACGGGCTGGGGGGCTGAAGGGTGACAATGAGCAGTTCTTC. It encodes CASGLIPRRAGGLKGDNEQFF.

This chain links TRBV6-2 or TRBV6-3 with TRBJ1-1, with TRBD1 matching over 9 bases. The V and J ends lost 10 bases and 10 bases, in that order; junction bases with no gene match: 13. This CDR3 contains 13 residues. Germline V gene sequence: CDR1 MNHEY, CDR2 SVGEGT. The CDR3 nucleotides read TGTGCCACCTACCTTACAGGGGGCAATGGAGCTTTCTTT. Its protein product is CATYLTGGNGAFF.

This chain links TRBV4-1 with TRBJ1-6; 9 bases agree with TRBD1. V lost 0 bases, J lost 5 bases, and 8 bases stayed unmatched. From germline, CDR1 is MGHRA and CDR2 YSYEKL. The CDR3 contains 18 residues. The CDR3 coding sequence is TGCGCCAGCAGCCAAGAACCGGGACAGGGAGTCAATAATTCACCCCTCCACTTT. It codes for CASSQEPGQGVNNSPLHF.

V is TRBV25-1 and J is TRBJ2-7, with TRBD2 matching over 8 bases. This CDR3 region has 14 residues. V lost 6 bases to trimming and J lost 9 bases; unmatched junction nucleotides: 13. Germline values: CDR1 MGHDK, CDR2 SYGVNS. The CDR3 region has the DNA TGTGCCAGCAGAGAGAGCGGGAGTCCGGCAGGGCAGTACTTC. Its protein product is CASRESGSPAGQYF.

This clonotype was detected many times. V usage is TRBV7-9 and J usage is TRBJ1-1, with TRBD1 as a possible D gene (6 bases). The CDR3 runs 13 residues. Germline V gives CDR1 SEHNR, CDR2 FQNEAQ (reference sequence). With 8 bases removed from V and 4 bases from J, the gap between germline ends came to 14 bases. Here the CDR3 reads CASGDRSFTEAFF. The CDR3 region has the DNA TGTGCCAGCGGCGACAGGTCGTTCACTGAAGCTTTCTTT. Full variable domain (missing parts from reference TRBV7-9 and TRBJ1-1): DTGVSQNPRHKITKRGQNVTFRCDPISEHNRLYWYRQTLGQGPEFLTYFQNEAQLEKSRLLSDRFSAERPKGSFSTLEIQRTEQGDSAMYLCASGDRSFTEAFFGQGTRLTVV.

This clonotype has more than one count but fewer than ten. The chain carries TRBV7-9 and TRBJ2-1; D uncertain. V was trimmed by 3 bases and J by 5 bases, leaving 8 bases between them. The V gene's germline CDR1 is SEHNR and CDR2 FQNEAQ (reference sequence). The CDR3 is 13 residues long. CDR3 region: CASSFYPDNEQFF. The DNA for the CDR3 is TGTGCCAGCAGCTTTTACCCTGACAATGAGCAGTTCTTC.

The chain uses TRBV6-2 or TRBV6-3 and TRBJ2-3; D perhaps matches TRBD1 (6 bases). The V end lost 7 bases, the J end lost 7 bases, and 12 bases lay between the germline ends. The germline gives CDR1 MNHEY, CDR2 SVGEGT. The CDR3 extends over 12 amino acids. The CDR3 region has the DNA TGTGCCAGCAACGTCCAGGGGAATACGCAGTATTTT. Residues: CASNVQGNTQYF.

The rearrangement links TRBV19 to TRBJ1-5; D gene ambiguous. CDR1 is LNHDA and CDR2 is SQIVND in the germline V gene (reference sequence). V shed 4 bases and J shed 4 bases, with 11 bases lying between them. The CDR3 contains 14 residues. The CDR3 sequence: CASSNGLGNQPQHF. In DNA form, the CDR3 reads TGTGCCAGTAGTAATGGGCTCGGAAATCAGCCCCAGCATTTT.

This CDR3 is CATSDLRTSGSPSYNEQFF. CDR3 DNA sequence: TGTGCCACCAGTGATCTAAGGACTAGCGGGAGCCCGTCCTACAATGAGCAGTTCTTC. J is TRBJ2-1 and V is TRBV24-1; 13 nucleotides match TRBD2. CDR3 length: 19 residues. V was clipped by 3 bases and J by 1 base; unmatched bases: 8. Germline CDR1 is KGHDR and CDR2 is SFDVKD.

Only a few counts were recorded for this clonotype. The chain joins TRBV20-1 to TRBJ1-6; tentative D call: TRBD1 (5 bases). With 3 bases removed from V and 9 bases from J, the gap between germline ends came to 12 bases. CDR1 DFQATT and CDR2 SNEGSKA come from the germline V gene (reference sequence). The CDR3 has 13 amino acids. CDR3 nucleotides: TGCAGTGCTAGGCGGGACGGGGTTTCACCCCTCCACTTT. Translation: CSARRDGVSPLHF.